The 20 T cell receptor beta chains below were found in one sample sequenced in a study of radiotherapy plus CTLA-4 blockade in lung cancer. Method: immunoSEQ multiplex PCR; TCRdb's copy keeps in-frame clones and lacks some. The sample consists of more than 95,000 clones, about four fifths of them appearing once. This specimen consisted of peripheral blood, obtained from a patient treated with radiotherapy plus ipilimumab. These receptors all come from a human donor with non-small cell lung cancer who had a partial response to radiotherapy plus ipilimumab.

V is TRBV7-8 and J is TRBJ2-1; 12 bases fit TRBD2. This CDR3 contains 15 residues. V shed 3 bases and J 6 bases; nucleotides not matched to a gene: 3. Germline V CDR1 and CDR2: SGHVS, FQNEAQ. CDR3: CASSLTSGSGNEQFF. For the CDR3, the DNA is TGTGCCAGCAGCTTGACTAGCGGGAGTGGCAATGAGCAGTTCTTC.

This sequence joins TRBV18 and TRBJ1-6; D remains unclear. Germline lookup yields CDR1 KGHSH and CDR2 LQKENI. This CDR3 region has 15 residues. The germline V and J ends were trimmed by 3 bases and 5 bases, with 11 bases remaining between them. DNA for the CDR3: TGTGCCAGCTCACCGGGGAGACTCGATAATTCACCCCTCCACTTT. This codes for CASSPGRLDNSPLHF.

J is TRBJ2-5 and V is TRBV5-4; 7 bases line up with TRBD2. CDR1 is SGHNT, CDR2 YYREEE, per germline (reference sequence). This CDR3 has 15 amino acids. V lost 4 bases and J lost 4; bases outside the gene matches: 10. CDR3 coding DNA: TGTGCCAGCAGCCCGCGGGGCGGGAGTGGAGAGACCCAGTACTTC. Translated: CASSPRGGSGETQYF. Together with reference TRBV5-4 and TRBJ2-5, the CDR3 gives the full variable domain: ETGVTQSPTHLIKTRGQQVTLRCSSQSGHNTVSWYQQALGQGPQFIFQYYREEENGRGNFPPRFSGLQFPNYSSELNVNALELDDSALYLCASSPRGGSGETQYFGPGTRLLVL.

This clone came up a few times. V and J are TRBV6-5 and TRBJ2-7, with 7 positions matching TRBD2. V dropped 6 bases and J dropped 2; count of bases not matched to a gene: 7. CDR1 MNHEY and CDR2 SVGAGI come from the germline V gene. The CDR3 is made up of 14 amino acids. This chain's CDR3 is CASRGVGGTYEQYV. DNA of the CDR3: TGTGCCAGCAGGGGAGTCGGGGGGACCTACGAGCAGTACGTC.

CDR3 DNA sequence: TGCGCCAGCAGCGGACAGGGGGCGAAGGAGACCCAGTACTTC. Its translation: CASSGQGAKETQYF. J is TRBJ2-5 and V is TRBV5-1, with TRBD1 matching over 11 bases. The J segment lost 5 bases and the V segment lost 4 bases, leaving 4 bases of the junction unmatched. In germline, CDR1 is SGHRS, CDR2 YFSETQ. The CDR3 length is 14 residues.

The rearrangement uses TRBV4-1 and TRBJ2-7; 10 bases are a match to TRBD1. V lost 4 bases and J lost 5; bases outside the gene matches: 5. The CDR3 runs to 14 residues. Germline assignment: CDR1 MGHRA and CDR2 YSYEKL. Here the CDR3 reads CASSLGQGNNEQYV. The CDR3 nucleotides are TGCGCCAGCAGCCTGGGACAGGGGAACAACGAGCAGTACGTC.

Regarding this clone: Within the sample, other DNA sequences also encode this same CDR3. The chain is built from TRBV7-2 and TRBJ1-5; TRBD1 aligns across 11 bases. The junction had 4 bases not matched to a gene; V was cut back by 3 bases and J by 6 bases. This CDR3 is built from 15 residues. Germline assignment: CDR1 SGHTA and CDR2 FQGNSA. Here the CDR3 DNA reads TGTGCCAGCAGCTTCGGGACAGGGGGGGGTCAGCCCCAGCATTTT. It codes for CASSFGTGGGQPQHF.

J is TRBJ2-3 and V is TRBV7-9, with 8 bases aligning to TRBD1. Germline V CDR1 and CDR2: SEHNR, FQNEAQ (reference sequence). Germline trimming cut 4 bases from V and 3 bases from J; bases unmatched to any gene: 6. The CDR3 spans 15 residues. The CDR3 DNA follows: TGTGCCAGCAGCTCCGGACAGGGTAGGACAGATACGCAGTATTTT. Translating it yields CASSSGQGRTDTQYF.

The gene calls are TRBV2 and TRBJ2-7, with 8 bases that match TRBD1. This CDR3 spans 17 amino acids. Germline loops: CDR1 SNHLY, CDR2 FYNNEI. The V and J ends lost 4 bases and 2 bases, in that order; junction bases with no gene match: 13. For the CDR3, the DNA is TGTGCCAGCAGTGTGGGCAGGGGGCTAGGTTTTGCCTACGAGCAGTACGTC. Its protein is CASSVGRGLGFAYEQYV.

This clone was counted between two and nine times. This sequence joins TRBV9 and TRBJ2-6; no clear D gene. Trimming removed 0 bases from V and 0 bases from J, with 4 bases in between. The CDR3 is made up of 15 amino acids. From germline, CDR1 is SGDLS and CDR2 YYNGEE. In DNA, the CDR3 is TGTGCCAGCAGCGTAGGGAGCTCTGGGGCCAACGTCCTGACTTTC. Translation gives CASSVGSSGANVLTF.

The chain links TRBV2 to TRBJ2-3, with TRBD2 matching 9 bases. The CDR3 covers 14 residues. Per germline, CDR1 SNHLY and CDR2 FYNNEI. Trimming removed 8 bases from V and 2 bases from J; junction bases left unmatched: 5. DNA of the CDR3: TGTGCCAGCGGTTTAGCGGGGGACACAGATACGCAGTATTTT. Its protein is CASGLAGDTDTQYF. The complete variable domain, with remaining parts taken from reference TRBV2 and TRBJ2-3, reads EPEVTQTPSHQVTQMGQEVILRCVPISNHLYFYWYRQILGQKVEFLVSFYNNEISEKSEIFDDQFSVERPDGSNFTLKIRSTKLEDSAMYFCASGLAGDTDTQYFGPGTRLTVL.

J is TRBJ2-3 and V is TRBV5-1, with 10 bases that match TRBD1. Trimming took 4 bases from V and 2 from J; bases not matched to a gene: 4. The CDR3 has 15 residues. Germline values: CDR1 SGHRS, CDR2 YFSETQ. As DNA, the CDR3 is TGCGCCAGCAGCGGCGGGACAGGGGTCACAGATACGCAGTATTTT. It yields the protein CASSGGTGVTDTQYF.

This chain's CDR3 is CASSPRPRVAGYTF. The CDR3 DNA sequence: TGTGCCAGCAGCCCCCGGCCGAGGGTCGCTGGCTACACCTTC. V and J are TRBV7-2 and TRBJ1-2; D gene unclear. The CDR3 consists of 14 residues. Trimming took 5 bases from V and 7 from J, leaving 17 bases between them. The germline V gene has CDR1 SGHTA and CDR2 FQGNSA. The full variable domain, in which reference TRBV7-2 and TRBJ1-2 provide the parts outside the CDR3, is GAGVSQSPSNKVTEKGKDVELRCDPISGHTALYWYRQSLGQGLEFLIYFQGNSAPDKSGLPSDRFSAERTGGSVSTLTIQRTQQEDSAVYLCASSPRPRVAGYTFGSGTRLTVV.

The rearrangement joins TRBV10-3 to TRBJ1-6; D possibly corresponds to TRBD1 (6 bases). CDR1 is ENHRY and CDR2 is SYGVKD in the germline V gene. Trimming left V 0 bases short and J 5 bases short, with 8 bases between. The CDR3 consists of 15 residues. Here the CDR3 DNA reads TGTGCCATCAGTGAGTCGGACAGAAATAATTCACCCCTCCACTTT. The encoded protein is CAISESDRNNSPLHF.

This chain uses TRBV5-8 with TRBJ2-1; D is uncertain. The V end was cut by 4 bases, the J end by 15 bases, with 8 bases between. CDR1 is SGHTS, CDR2 YDEGEE, per germline. CDR3 length: 9 amino acids. The CDR3 nucleotides read TGTGCCAGCAGCCGTCTCGGGTTCTTC. It translates to CASSRLGFF.

V is TRBV18 and J is TRBJ2-1; D unclear. Trimming took off 0 bases at V and 3 bases at J, with 6 bases between the two ends. The CDR3 has 14 residues. CDR1 KGHSH and CDR2 LQKENI come from the germline V gene. The CDR3 here is CASSPPTGYNEQFF. The DNA of the CDR3 is TGTGCCAGCTCACCACCGACTGGCTACAATGAGCAGTTCTTC.

The J gene is TRBJ2-3, the V gene TRBV11-2; no firm D call. V dropped 3 bases and J dropped 5 bases, with 6 bases sitting between them. The germline V gene has CDR1 SGHAT and CDR2 FQNNGV. The CDR3 length is 12 residues. The CDR3 sequence: CASSFLGDTQYF. CDR3 coding DNA: TGTGCCAGCAGCTTCCTAGGAGATACGCAGTATTTT.

In DNA, the CDR3 is TGTGCCAGCAGTTCGGACAGGGATGGCTATGGCTACACCTTC. This sequence encodes CASSSDRDGYGYTF. The V call is TRBV6-1, the J call TRBJ1-2; 8 bases line up with TRBD1. The CDR3 is made up of 14 amino acids. The V segment lost 5 bases and the J segment 4 bases; nucleotides outside the gene matches: 6. Per germline, CDR1 MNHNS and CDR2 SASEGT.

V is TRBV28 and J is TRBJ1-3; no firm D call. From germline, CDR1 is MDHEN and CDR2 SYDVKM. The CDR3 spans 13 residues. With 9 bases removed from V and 5 bases from J, the gap between germline ends came to 14 bases. The CDR3 nucleotides are TGTGCCAGTACCCGGACTGCTCGAAACACCATATATTTT. Translation gives CASTRTARNTIYF.

The V gene is TRBV6-5, the J gene TRBJ1-1; no reliable D call. The germline V and J ends were trimmed by 4 bases and 0 bases, with 6 bases remaining between them. CDR1 MNHEY and CDR2 SVGAGI come from the germline V gene. CDR3 length equals 13 residues. The CDR3 reads CASSLRVNTEAFF. The CDR3 region has the DNA TGTGCCAGCAGTTTGAGGGTGAACACTGAAGCTTTCTTT.